This T cell receptor (beta chain) appears in the sequencing data of a study of cytomegalovirus exposure and HLA in healthy donors. Study-level results: Reports showed the classifier diagnosing cytomegalovirus status with high specificity and sensitivity. The authors later found HLA-associated TCR beta chains more clonally expanded than equally common others. The majority of TCR sequences were rare, yet some public TCRs appeared in many donors.

Amplification used 60 Vbeta primers and 13 Jbeta primers. Using immunoSEQ multiplex PCR, the repertoire was profiled, and TCRdb retains in-frame clones only, with some absent. The data hold fewer than 150,000 clones, with around three quarters observed a single time. A word on this clone: Its antigen is not identified.

Source material: PBMCs. This receptor was identified in a middle-aged man in good health and CMV-seropositive.

CDR3 in amino acids: CASKAGGSYEQYF. The CDR3 coding sequence is TGTGCCAGCAAGGCGGGGGGCTCCTACGAGCAGTACTTC. The chain joins TRBV2 to TRBJ2-7; 8 bases align to TRBD2. This CDR3 has 13 residues. The J segment lost 0 bases and the V segment lost 7 bases, leaving 2 bases of the junction unmatched. The germline V gene has CDR1 SNHLY and CDR2 FYNNEI.